Sequencing of this T cell receptor beta chain was carried out in a study of CXCR3-negative and CXCR3-positive naive CD8 T cells. The study's findings and limits: The study found more hydrophobic TRB CDR3s in CXCR3-positive naive cells than in CXCR3-negative naive cells.

Subsets of CD8+ T cells were each sorted in triplicate at approximately 270,000 cells apiece. UMI-tagged TRB cDNA libraries were built via 5' RACE. From its re-call of the 5' RACE reads, TCRdb lists each CDR3 protein once, without DNA. The table lists some 120,000 distinct CDR3 sequences. The CDR3 covers 13 residues. Germline lookup yields CDR1 MNHEY and CDR2 SMNVEV (reference sequence). Turning to this clonotype: Its antigen is currently unknown.

This chain links TRBV27 with TRBJ2-7. The TCR sequence derives from a human donor in good health. Some clones in this sample may be carry-over from other donors' samples. The sequenced sample was naive CXCR3+ CD8+ T cells from blood. As to subset: CD45RO-CCR7+CD27+CD95- naive CD8+ T cells expressing CXCR3 (TNR3+). The CDR3 loop reads CASSLAGDLEQYF.